This T cell receptor beta chain was observed in a study of T-cell reconstitution after alpha-beta-depleted transplantation in children (dated by TCRdb to 2016 to 2017). About the study as a whole: Using TCR repertoire profiling, the study followed T-cell immune reconstitution in a quantitative way in children after TCRalphabeta/CD19-depleted allogeneic hematopoietic cell transplantation.

Results and caveats for the whole study, not just this receptor: In some patients, the high TCRbeta diversity seen at day 60 was put down to recipient T cells and intrathymic progenitors that had survived conditioning. Apparently early alphabetaT-cell count recovery about two months after transplant reportedly relied on only several hundred rapidly expanded clones derived from non-depleted graft cells. The frequencies of hyperexpanded clones fell over the following months, and after one year, T-cell counts and TCRbeta diversity were mostly attributed to newly produced T cells.

This sample's treatment or condition label indicates: allogeneic hematopoietic cell transplantation with graft depleted of TCRalphabeta T cells and CD19 B cells. TCRalphabeta/CD19-depleted allogeneic hematopoietic cell grafts were given to the transplant recipients, all of whom were children. The CDR3 numbers 13 residues from cysteine through phenylalanine. Only CDR3 DNA remains: 39 bases, in frame from the first base. As encoded in the germline V gene, CDR1 is SQVTM while CDR2 is ANQGSEA. V and J are truncated by 4 bases and 5 bases respectively, leaving an intervening sequence of 12 bases. The library was made by PCR. TCRdb names Illumina HiSeq 2500 as the instrument used. To normalize quantification of the TCRbeta repertoire, the TCR libraries were built with molecular barcoding that relied on unique molecular identifiers. The public reads were run again by TCRdb, first through fastp at Q25 and then through MiXCR, and only productive beta chains were kept. Here each entry gathers all rows of one CDR3 protein and keeps the most common genes and DNA. The sample includes about 130,000 distinct CDR3 sequences, with 9.7% observed a single time. More than 20% of the sample rests with the top ten.

As for this clonotype: Its antigen is currently not known. No much larger clonotype is one base removed from it; base qualities were not supplied.

This sample comprised PBMCs, mostly from graft donor cells, obtained 180 days after TCRalphabeta/CD19-depleted stem cell transplant. In this chain, TRBV29-1 is recombined with TRBJ2-1; the D assignment is uncertain and may be TRBD1 or TRBD2, with 5 bases supporting each. This receptor was obtained from a girl under three years old who had a stem cell transplant for combined immunodeficiency, so the T cells may come from the graft donor. The CDR3 protein is CSVAGRMNNEQFF. Read as DNA, the sequence is TGCAGCGTTGCGGGGCGGATGAACAATGAGCAGTTCTTC.